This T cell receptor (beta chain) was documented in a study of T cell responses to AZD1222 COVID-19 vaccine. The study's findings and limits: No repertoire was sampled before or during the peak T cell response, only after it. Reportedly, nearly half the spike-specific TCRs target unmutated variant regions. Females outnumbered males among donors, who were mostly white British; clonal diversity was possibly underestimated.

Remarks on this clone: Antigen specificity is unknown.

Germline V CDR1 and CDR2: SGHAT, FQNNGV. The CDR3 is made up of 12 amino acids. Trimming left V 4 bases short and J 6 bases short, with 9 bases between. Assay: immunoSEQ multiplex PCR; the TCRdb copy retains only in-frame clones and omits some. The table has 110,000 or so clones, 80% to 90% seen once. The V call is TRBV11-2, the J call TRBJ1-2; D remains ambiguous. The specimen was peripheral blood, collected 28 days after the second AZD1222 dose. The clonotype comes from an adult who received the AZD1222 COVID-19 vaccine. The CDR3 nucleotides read TGTGCCAGCAGCTCGGAGGGAGATGGCTACACCTTC. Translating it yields CASSSEGDGYTF. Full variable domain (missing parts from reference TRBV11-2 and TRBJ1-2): EAGVAQSPRYKIIEKRQSVAFWCNPISGHATLYWYQQILGQGPKLLIQFQNNGVVDDSQLPKDRFSAERLKGVDSTLKIQPAKLEDSAVYLCASSSEGDGYTFGSGTRLTVV.